What follows are 11 T cell receptor beta chains derived from one specimen sequenced in a study of cytomegalovirus exposure and HLA in healthy donors (TCRdb year 2017). The library was produced with the immunoSEQ multiplex PCR assay. A mixture of 60 forward primers for TCR Vbeta segments and 13 reverse primers for TCR Jbeta segments was used in the multiplex PCR. The table comes from immuneACCESS by way of TCRdb, which keeps in-frame sequences with V and J called. Part of the clones is missing from these tables; in studies checked, under half for an unresolved V gene and the rest for unknown reasons. A total of about 59,000 clones appear in this sample, roughly 75% of them only once. 6.8% of the sample is held by the ten biggest clonotypes. The sample comprised PBMCs. Source of these receptors: a man aged 25 to 45 in good health and CMV-seropositive.

The genes are TRBV10-3 and TRBJ1-5, with D hard to call. V was clipped by 8 bases and J by 9 bases, with 17 bases between them. CDR1 and CDR2 from the germline V gene are ENHRY and SYGVKD. There are 13 residues in the CDR3. The CDR3 region has the DNA TGTGCCATCGGTCAAACAGAACCAGGGCCCCAGCATTTT. Translating it yields CAIGQTEPGPQHF.

This chain uses TRBV9 with TRBJ1-3; D might be TRBD1 (6 bases). CDR3 length: 16 amino acids. The V gene's germline CDR1 is SGDLS and CDR2 YYNGEE. Between the trimmed V and J ends, which lost 2 bases and 3 bases, there was a span of 15 bases. The CDR3, as DNA: TGTGCCAGCAGCGTGGACAGCTCCTTCTTTGGAAACACCATATATTTT. Encoded protein: CASSVDSSFFGNTIYF.

This clone was detected only a few times. The rearrangement links TRBV7-3 to TRBJ2-3, with 10 bases fitting TRBD2. With 5 bases clipped from V and 5 bases from J, the junction kept 10 bases outside the gene matches. Germline V gives CDR1 SGHTA, CDR2 FQGTGA. The CDR3 has 16 residues. The CDR3 spells CASSHISGGRGDTQYF. The CDR3 DNA is TGTGCCAGCAGCCATATTAGCGGGGGGCGAGGAGATACGCAGTATTTT.

This clone was counted between two and nine times. The rearrangement joins TRBV15 to TRBJ2-7, with TRBD1 matching over 7 bases. Per the germline V gene, CDR1 is LNHNV and CDR2 is YYDKDF (reference sequence). The CDR3 loop spans 17 amino acids. The trim removed 0 bases at V and 1 base at J, leaving 9 bases unmatched. CDR3 nucleotide sequence: TGTGCCACCAGCAGAGAAATGTCCGGGACAGCATCCTACGAGCAGTACTTC. It specifies CATSREMSGTASYEQYF.

The chain links TRBV27 to TRBJ1-6; D is perhaps TRBD1 (5 bases). Germline V gives CDR1 MNHEY, CDR2 SMNVEV (reference sequence). The CDR3 has 14 amino acids. Trimming took 2 bases from V and 10 from J, leaving 12 bases between them. The CDR3 region is CASSLQGTSSPLHF. The CDR3, as DNA: TGTGCCAGCAGTTTACAGGGAACAAGCTCACCCCTCCACTTT.

The V gene is TRBV18, the J gene TRBJ2-7; weak D call: TRBD1 (5 bases). V was shortened by 7 bases and J by 2 bases, with 15 bases between the two germline ends. Germline assignment: CDR1 KGHSH and CDR2 LQKENI. The CDR3 length is 14 residues. The CDR3 DNA reads TGTGCCAGCTTATCTGACAGAAGGGCCTACGAGCAGTACTTC. Its protein is CASLSDRRAYEQYF.

The chain links TRBV18 to TRBJ2-5, with D maybe TRBD2 (6 bases). The DNA end favors TRBJ2-7, so the J call may be wrong. CDR3 length: 15 residues. CDR1 and CDR2 (germline): KGHSH, LQKENI. CDR3 sequence (DNA): TGTGCCAGCTCACCAGCGGCGGGGACTCCCTACGAGCAGTACTTC. Amino acid sequence: CASSPAAGTPYEQYF.

The rearrangement uses TRBV6-6 and TRBJ2-7; the D gene is possibly TRBD2 (6 bases). Germline V lookup: CDR1 MNHNY, CDR2 SVGAGI (reference sequence). V was pared by 3 bases and J by 7 bases, with 16 bases between. This CDR3 comprises 14 residues. The CDR3 coding sequence is TGTGCCAGCAGTTATCCCCGGGGGAGCCCTGAGCAGTACTTC. Translated, it gives CASSYPRGSPEQYF.

This rearrangement joins TRBV9 to TRBJ2-6, with 8 bases that match TRBD1. This CDR3 is built from 17 residues. The junction had 4 bases not matched to a gene; V was cut back by 0 bases and J by 2 bases. Per germline, CDR1 SGDLS and CDR2 YYNGEE. CDR3 loop: CASSVAGGLTGANVLTF. The CDR3 region has the DNA TGTGCCAGCAGCGTAGCAGGGGGCCTCACTGGGGCCAACGTCCTGACTTTC. Using reference TRBV9 and TRBJ2-6 for the parts outside the CDR3, the full variable domain is DSGVTQTPKHLITATGQRVTLRCSPRSGDLSVYWYQQSLDQGLQFLIQYYNGEERAKGNILERFSAQQFPDLHSELNLSSLELGDSALYFCASSVAGGLTGANVLTFGAGSRLTVL.

The gene calls are TRBV18 and TRBJ1-1, with 7 bases identical to TRBD1. The V gene end was trimmed by 6 bases and the J gene end by 0 bases; junction bases not matched to a gene: 4. Looked up from germline, CDR1 is KGHSH and CDR2 is LQKENI. The CDR3 spans 14 residues. The CDR3 DNA reads TGTGCCAGCTCCCGTGACAGGGTGAACACTGAAGCTTTCTTT. Its protein product is CASSRDRVNTEAFF.

The CDR3 protein is CASSLGGVRGGTQYF. The CDR3 DNA is TGTGCCAGCAGCTTGGGCGGGGTCCGCGGCGGTACGCAGTATTTT. The chain couples TRBV5-6 to TRBJ2-3; D may be TRBD2 (6 bases). With 0 bases removed from V and 8 bases from J, the gap between germline ends came to 16 bases. The CDR3 contains 15 residues. Germline CDR1 is SGHDT and CDR2 is YYEEEE.